These 7 T cell receptor beta chains came from one sample sequenced in a study of T cell responses to AZD1222 COVID-19 vaccine. Here immunoSEQ multiplex PCR was the method, and the copy in TCRdb shows in-frame clones only, minus some. The data show 90,000 to 120,000 clones, 75% to 90% seen once. This specimen was peripheral blood, taken on day 0 of AZD1222 vaccination. The receptors derive from an adult in good health.

In nucleotides, the CDR3 is TGTGCCAGCAGCCAAGAGACAGGGGTATTCGAAAAACTGTTTTTT. It is translated as CASSQETGVFEKLFF. The J gene is TRBJ1-4, the V gene TRBV11-2; 8 nucleotides line up with TRBD1. The CDR3 has 15 amino acids. V lost 5 bases and J lost 8; bases outside the gene matches: 10. CDR1 and CDR2 (germline): SGHAT, FQNNGV.

The chain is built from TRBV5-1 and TRBJ1-4; tentative D call: TRBD1 (5 bases). Trimming removed 0 bases from V and 4 bases from J, with 10 bases in between. From germline, CDR1 is SGHRS and CDR2 YFSETQ. The CDR3 has 15 residues. As DNA, the CDR3 is TGCGCCAGCAGCTTGGAGGCAGGGAGTAATGAAAAACTGTTTTTT. Translating it yields CASSLEAGSNEKLFF.

This clone was observed once. The CDR3 region is CASSLQGLNTEAFF. CDR3 in DNA: TGTGCCAGCAGCTTACAGGGGTTGAACACTGAAGCTTTCTTT. This chain connects TRBV7-3 to TRBJ1-1, with D perhaps matching TRBD1 (6 bases). This CDR3 has 14 amino acids. Germline V gene lookup returns CDR1 SGHTA and CDR2 FQGTGA. V shed 2 bases and J shed 0 bases, with 7 bases lying between them.

The rearrangement uses TRBV29-1 and TRBJ2-2; a possible D gene is TRBD1 (6 bases). With 4 bases removed from V and 6 bases from J, the gap between germline ends came to 15 bases. The CDR3 extends over 14 amino acids. Germline V CDR1 and CDR2: SQVTM, ANQGSEA. The CDR3 here is CSVVQGQLSGELFF. The CDR3 region has the DNA TGCAGCGTTGTACAGGGACAACTCTCCGGGGAGCTGTTTTTT.

This clone was seen a few times. This chain uses TRBV6-2 or TRBV6-3 with TRBJ2-3; D remains unclear. V lost 4 bases to trimming and J lost 5 bases, with 10 bases between them. Germline-derived CDR1 and CDR2 are MNHEY and SVGEGT. This CDR3 region has 13 residues. CDR3 residues: CASSFNEVDTQYF. Written as DNA, the CDR3 is TGTGCCAGCAGTTTCAACGAGGTAGATACGCAGTATTTT.

The J gene is TRBJ1-1, the V gene TRBV7-3; D perhaps matches TRBD1 (5 bases). The CDR3 spans 15 residues. Trimming cost V 5 bases and J 4 bases, with 17 bases left between them. CDR1 SGHTA and CDR2 FQGTGA come from the germline V gene. The CDR3 loop reads CASSPQIGGGTEAFF. CDR3 nucleotide sequence: TGTGCCAGCAGCCCACAAATTGGGGGGGGCACTGAAGCTTTCTTT.

The chain combines TRBV19 with TRBJ1-1; D is uncertain. The CDR3 totals 16 residues. V lost 4 bases and J lost 6, with 21 bases in between. Germline CDR1 is LNHDA and CDR2 is SQIVND (reference sequence). The CDR3 sequence is CASSSISVGLNAEAFF. CDR3 coding DNA: TGTGCCAGTAGTAGTATCTCAGTGGGCCTAAACGCTGAAGCTTTCTTT.